This passage covers 18 T cell receptor beta chains from one sample sequenced in a study of T cells in Graves' hyperthyroidism and ophthalmopathy. RNA transcripts served as the template for amplifying TCR beta CDR3 regions. In the first-round RT-PCR of the TCR CDR3, the HTBI primer set was used. TCRdb analysed the multiplex PCR reads with MiXCR anew, one entry per CDR3 protein. The table records about 660,000 distinct CDR3 sequences, less than 45% of them present only once. Sequenced: peripheral blood or thyroid tissue (not recorded which). These TCRs come from an adult man with Graves' disease, either hyperthyroidism or ophthalmopathy (not recorded which).

This clonotype has just one count. This clone may be a read error of a much larger clone one base away. The CDR3 DNA reads as TGCGCCAGCAACCAGGGGTCCACAATCGCTGAAGCTTTCTTT. Its translation is CASNQGSTIAEAFF. The chain recombines TRBV5-1 with TRBJ1-1; D perhaps matches TRBD1 (6 bases). Deletions cut 6 bases from V and 6 bases from J, with 18 bases between. There are 14 residues in the CDR3. From germline, CDR1 is SGHRS and CDR2 YFSETQ.

Only a few counts were recorded for this clonotype. The chain carries TRBV6-5 and TRBJ2-5; TRBD1 matches at 7 bases. The CDR3 has 14 amino acids. V gave up 2 bases and J gave up 5 bases; unmatched junction bases: 5. Germline V gives CDR1 MNHEY, CDR2 SVGAGI. CDR3 bases: TGTGCCAGCAGTTACGGGACAGCCGTCGAGACCCAGTACTTC. This sequence encodes CASSYGTAVETQYF.

The chain carries TRBV12-3 or TRBV12-4 and TRBJ2-5; D perhaps matches TRBD2 (7 bases). Deletions cut 3 bases from V and 2 bases from J, with 19 bases between. The CDR3 has 17 amino acids. DNA of the CDR3: TGTGCCAGCAGTTTTAGTCCGGGGGGCGGACCACAAGAGACCCAGTACTTC. Its protein is CASSFSPGGGPQETQYF.

This sequence joins TRBV4-1 and TRBJ2-7; possible D gene TRBD2, 5 bases. Trimming took off 0 bases at V and 6 bases at J, with 12 bases between the two ends. There are 14 residues in the CDR3. In germline, CDR1 is MGHRA, CDR2 YSYEKL. DNA for the CDR3: TGCGCCAGCAGCCAAGATTACCGAGGGCTCGAGCAGTACTTC. It codes for CASSQDYRGLEQYF.

Concerning this clonotype: A much larger clone is a single base away; this may be a read error. This sequence joins TRBV10-3 and TRBJ1-3; TRBD1 might be the D (5 bases). Germline loops: CDR1 ENHRY, CDR2 SYGVKD. CDR3 size: 14 residues. In DNA, the CDR3 is TGTGCCATCAGTGCTGCTGGGACTGGAAACACCGTATATTTT. Residues: CAISAAGTGNTVYF.

The rearrangement links TRBV15 to TRBJ1-5, with D hard to call. Germline V lookup: CDR1 LNHNV, CDR2 YYDKDF (reference sequence). V was cut by 3 bases and J by 5 bases, with 14 bases left in between. The CDR3 runs 15 residues. CDR3 nucleotide sequence: TGTGCCACCAGCAGTTTAAGATTCGAGGATCAGCCCCAGCATTTT. Translation: CATSSLRFEDQPQHF.

About this clonotype itself: An end of the junction does not agree with germline; a read error may underlie this. The CDR3 region has the DNA TGCGCCAGCAGCCAGCCGGGACAACCCAATCAGCCCCAGCATTTT. Protein product: CASSQPGQPNQPQHF. This chain links TRBV7-3 with TRBJ1-5; perhaps TRBD1 as D (6 bases). CDR3 size: 15 residues. CDR1 is SGHTA, CDR2 FQGTGA, per germline.

This clonotype has only a few counts. The V call is TRBV19, the J call TRBJ1-5; D is undetermined. With 6 bases removed from V and 3 bases from J, the gap between germline ends came to 15 bases. The germline CDR1 and CDR2 sequences are LNHDA and SQIVND (reference sequence). The CDR3 covers 15 residues. CDR3 protein: CASSLSRVLNQPQHF. The CDR3, as DNA: TGTGCCAGTAGCCTTTCCCGGGTCCTCAATCAGCCCCAGCATTTT.

The chain employs TRBV7-9 and TRBJ2-7, with 11 bases that match TRBD2. CDR1 SEHNR and CDR2 FQNEAQ come from the germline V gene (reference sequence). The CDR3 is 18 amino acids. Trimming removed 5 bases from V and 1 base from J; junction bases left unmatched: 13. CDR3: CASSHASKGLAASYEQYF. In DNA, the CDR3 is TGTGCCAGCAGCCATGCCTCAAAGGGACTAGCGGCTTCCTACGAGCAGTACTTC.

The chain recombines TRBV10-3 with TRBJ1-1; 10 bases match TRBD1. V lost 6 bases to trimming and J lost 7 bases; unmatched junction nucleotides: 8. Germline V CDR1 and CDR2: ENHRY, SYGVKD. The length of the CDR3 is 14 residues. The CDR3 reads CAISRDRGPGEAFF. The DNA of the CDR3 is TGTGCCATCAGCAGAGACAGGGGGCCCGGTGAAGCTTTCTTT.

This clonotype was detected only a few times. This chain links TRBV2 with TRBJ1-6; no clear D gene. V shed 6 bases and J shed 6 bases, with 18 bases lying between them. Germline V gene sequence: CDR1 SNHLY, CDR2 FYNNEI. The CDR3 has 16 residues. The DNA of the CDR3 is TGTGCCAGCAGACCGTCAAGACTAACCCTTAATTCACCCCTCCACTTT. This translates into CASRPSRLTLNSPLHF.

The chain combines TRBV19 with TRBJ1-2; D uncertain. The CDR3 length is 14 residues. Trimming cost V 4 bases and J 8 bases, with 17 bases left between them. Germline CDR1 is LNHDA and CDR2 is SQIVND (reference sequence). The DNA for the CDR3 is TGTGCCAGTAGTACCACCGCGAGGCCAGGAGGCTACACCTTC. Translated: CASSTTARPGGYTF.

This clonotype showed up many times. The chain has TRBV7-2 and TRBJ1-1; a possible D gene is TRBD1 (5 bases). CDR3 length equals 13 residues. The ends were cut back, 4 bases at V and 3 bases at J, with 9 bases in the middle. Germline CDR1 SGHTA, CDR2 FQGNSA. The CDR3 loop is CASSSDTHTEAFF. DNA of the CDR3: TGTGCCAGCAGCTCGGACACCCACACTGAAGCTTTCTTT.

The chain is built from TRBV20-1 and TRBJ2-5, with D hard to call. CDR1 and CDR2 (germline): DFQATT, SNEGSKA (reference sequence). Trimming shortened V by 0 bases and J by 1 base, and 12 bases separated the two germline ends. CDR3 size: 15 residues. CDR3 loop: CSARDLSSPQETQYF. CDR3 DNA sequence: TGCAGTGCTAGAGATTTAAGTAGTCCCCAAGAGACCCAGTACTTC.

Ten or more counts support this clonotype. This sequence joins TRBV7-2 and TRBJ1-4; D is unresolved. This CDR3 is built from 13 residues. Germline values: CDR1 SGHTA, CDR2 FQGNSA. Between the trimmed V and J ends, which lost 3 bases and 4 bases, there was a span of 6 bases. The CDR3 DNA sequence: TGTGCCAGCAGCTTCGTGGTTAATGAAAAACTGTTTTTT. It yields the protein CASSFVVNEKLFF.

Of note for this clonotype: Relative to the germline gene, one junction end is altered; a read error may explain this. The chain is built from TRBV5-1 and TRBJ1-2; 11 bases line up with TRBD1. CDR1 and CDR2 from the germline V gene are SGHRS and YFSETQ. The CDR3 has 16 residues. The CDR3 loop is CASSQDRTGGDYGYTF. The DNA for the CDR3 is TGTGCCAGCAGCCAAGATCGGACAGGGGGCGACTATGGCTACACCTTC.

DNA for the CDR3: TGCGCCAGCAGCTTGTACTCCTTCACTTCCTACGAGCAGTACTTC. It encodes CASSLYSFTSYEQYF. The chain recombines TRBV5-1 with TRBJ2-7; the D is unclear. V was pared by 1 base and J by 1 base, with 12 bases between. Germline V lookup: CDR1 SGHRS, CDR2 YFSETQ. The CDR3 length is 15 residues.

This clonotype was seen a single time. This chain connects TRBV6-5 to TRBJ1-1; no firm D call. The CDR3 extends over 14 amino acids. The V end lost 4 bases, the J end lost 6 bases, and 15 bases lay between the germline ends. CDR1 MNHEY and CDR2 SVGAGI come from the germline V gene. CDR3 coding DNA: TGTGCCAGCAGTTTTAGTGCCAGCTTTTCTGAAGCTTTCTTT. Its translation: CASSFSASFSEAFF.